The 28 T cell receptor beta chains below were found in one sample sequenced in a study of cytomegalovirus exposure and HLA in healthy donors. Both 60 Vbeta primers and 13 Jbeta primers went into the PCR. Clones were read by immunoSEQ multiplex PCR, and TCRdb kept only the in-frame ones, dropping some. The sample lists approximately 160,000 clones; 68% were seen once. Sequenced: PBMCs. These receptors were taken from a man aged 50-60 years in good health and CMV-seronegative.

The J gene is TRBJ1-5, the V gene TRBV10-2, with D unresolved. The germline gives CDR1 WSHSY, CDR2 SAAADI. The CDR3 spans 12 residues. The V end lost 4 bases, the J end lost 6 bases, and 7 bases lay between the germline ends. CDR3 bases: TGCGCCAGCAGTGTTGGAGGTCAGCCCCAGCATTTT. Protein: CASSVGGQPQHF.

The V and J genes are TRBV13 and TRBJ2-1, with TRBD1 matching 9 bases. Germline CDR1 is PRHDT and CDR2 is FYEKMQ (reference sequence). The CDR3 spans 16 residues. Trimming cost V 5 bases and J 3 bases; bases outside gene matches: 8. The CDR3 sequence is CASSPTGGRNYNEQFF. The CDR3 DNA follows: TGTGCCAGCAGCCCAACAGGGGGCCGAAACTACAATGAGCAGTTCTTC.

The chain has TRBV5-6 and TRBJ2-3; TRBD2 aligns across 11 bases. Germline lookup yields CDR1 SGHDT and CDR2 YYEEEE. This CDR3 region has 17 residues. With 0 bases clipped from V and 2 bases from J, the junction kept 5 bases outside the gene matches. The CDR3 DNA follows: TGTGCCAGCAGCTTGGGACTAGCGGGGACAAACACAGATACGCAGTATTTT. Residues: CASSLGLAGTNTDTQYF.

This chain uses TRBV5-1 with TRBJ2-5; 14 bases agree with TRBD2. The length of the CDR3 is 14 residues. The germline gives CDR1 SGHRS, CDR2 YFSETQ. Trimming cost V 8 bases and J 3 bases; bases outside gene matches: 3. Here the CDR3 DNA reads TGCGCCAGTGCGACTAGCGGGGGGGAAGAGACCCAGTACTTC. Translated: CASATSGGEETQYF.

J is TRBJ1-6 and V is TRBV6-6; 9 nucleotides line up with TRBD1. The CDR3 is 16 residues long. CDR1 MNHNY and CDR2 SVGAGI come from the germline V gene (reference sequence). Unmatched junction bases numbered 6, after V lost 4 bases and J lost 5 bases. Written as DNA, the CDR3 is TGTGCCAGCAGTTCGCTACAGGGGGCCAATAATTCACCCCTCCACTTT. As protein: CASSSLQGANNSPLHF.

The J gene is TRBJ2-7, the V gene TRBV19; tentatively, D is TRBD2 (7 bases). With 5 bases removed from V and 3 bases from J, the gap between germline ends came to 17 bases. Germline V CDR1 and CDR2: LNHDA, SQIVND (reference sequence). CDR3 length: 15 residues. The CDR3: CASSDPQGRDYEQYF. CDR3 DNA sequence: TGTGCCAGTAGTGACCCCCAGGGGAGGGACTACGAGCAGTACTTC.

J is TRBJ2-7 and V is TRBV7-2, with 13 bases matching TRBD2. The germline gives CDR1 SGHTA, CDR2 FQGNSA. After removal of 3 bases from V and 4 bases from J, the junction contained 6 bases not matched to a gene. This CDR3 region has 16 residues. CDR3 sequence (DNA): TGTGCCAGCAGCTTGGAACTAGCGGGGGGGCCGTACGAGCAGTACTTC. Translating it yields CASSLELAGGPYEQYF.

The chain joins TRBV18 to TRBJ2-7, with 10 bases that match TRBD1. The CDR3 is made up of 15 amino acids. V was clipped by 4 bases and J by 7 bases; unmatched bases: 10. Germline CDR1 and CDR2: KGHSH and LQKENI. CDR3 in DNA: TGTGCCAGCTCACTTTACGACAGGGGGCTAGGGGAGCAGTACTTC. Its translation: CASSLYDRGLGEQYF.

This chain connects TRBV6-5 to TRBJ2-5, with 9 bases aligning to TRBD2. The V segment lost 8 bases and the J segment 6 bases; nucleotides outside the gene matches: 4. Germline CDR1 MNHEY, CDR2 SVGAGI. The CDR3 loop spans 12 amino acids. The CDR3 is CASGSGGKTQYF. Here the CDR3 DNA reads TGTGCCAGCGGCAGCGGGGGGAAGACCCAGTACTTC.

The V call is TRBV7-6, the J call TRBJ2-5; tentative D call: TRBD1 (7 bases). With 5 bases removed from V and 4 bases from J, the gap between germline ends came to 14 bases. The CDR3 contains 14 residues. Looked up from germline, CDR1 is SGHVS and CDR2 is FNYEAQ. The CDR3 nucleotides are TGTGCCAGCAGCCCGGGACAGCGGGTAGAGACCCAGTACTTC. Its translation is CASSPGQRVETQYF.

The V call is TRBV7-9, the J call TRBJ2-7, with TRBD1 matching over 9 bases. The CDR3 covers 14 residues. From germline, CDR1 is SEHNR and CDR2 FQNEAQ (reference sequence). Trimming at V came to 5 bases and at J to 4 bases, leaving 6 bases not matched to a gene. The CDR3 is CASSEDRGIYEQYF. The CDR3 bases are TGTGCCAGCAGCGAGGACAGGGGTATTTACGAGCAGTACTTC.

The table lists this clone with a count of one. At one end, the junction sequence differs from germline, possibly due to a read error. V gene TRBV7-9 combines with J gene TRBJ1-1; perhaps TRBD1 as D (6 bases). Germline CDR1 SEHNR, CDR2 FQNEAQ (reference sequence). This CDR3 region has 14 residues. The CDR3 here is CSSSLGGGHTEAFF. The CDR3 DNA follows: TGTTCCAGCAGCTTAGGGGGGGGACATACTGAAGCTTTCTTT.

The rearrangement joins TRBV4-1 to TRBJ1-5; D call uncertain. This CDR3 comprises 17 residues. CDR1 is MGHRA, CDR2 YSYEKL, per germline. V gave up 2 bases and J gave up 1 base, with 15 bases separating them. The CDR3 is CASSQSPRPSSNQPQHF. For the CDR3, the DNA is TGCGCCAGCAGCCAATCCCCGCGGCCCTCGAGCAATCAGCCCCAGCATTTT.

J is TRBJ1-1 and V is TRBV7-9; tentative D call: TRBD1 (6 bases). The length of the CDR3 is 14 residues. The ends were cut back, 6 bases at V and 0 bases at J, with 11 bases in the middle. Germline assignment: CDR1 SEHNR and CDR2 FQNEAQ (reference sequence). The CDR3 coding sequence is TGTGCCAGCAGGCGTGGGGGCCTGAACACTGAAGCTTTCTTT. Amino acids: CASRRGGLNTEAFF.

This clone has only a few counts. V usage is TRBV28 and J usage is TRBJ1-5; 9 bases map to TRBD1. The CDR3 consists of 17 residues. V shed 4 bases and J 2 bases; nucleotides not matched to a gene: 9. CDR1 MDHEN and CDR2 SYDVKM come from the germline V gene. The CDR3 here is CASSSPARQGGNQPQHF. The CDR3 DNA reads as TGTGCCAGCAGTTCCCCAGCACGACAGGGGGGCAATCAGCCCCAGCATTTT.

There are a few counts of this clone. In DNA form, the CDR3 reads TGTGCCAGCTCACCACTGACAGGGGCGAACACTGAAGCTTTCTTT. Translated: CASSPLTGANTEAFF. The chain couples TRBV18 to TRBJ1-1; 8 bases are shared with TRBD1. CDR1 is KGHSH and CDR2 is LQKENI in the germline V gene. The CDR3 runs to 15 residues. After removal of 1 base from V and 1 base from J, the junction contained 2 bases not matched to a gene. The complete variable domain, with remaining parts taken from reference TRBV18 and TRBJ1-1, reads NAGVMQNPRHLVRRRGQEARLRCSPMKGHSHVYWYRQLPEEGLKFMVYLQKENIIDESGMPKERFSAEFPKEGPSILRIQQVVRGDSAAYFCASSPLTGANTEAFFGQGTRLTVV.

The V gene is TRBV5-1, the J gene TRBJ1-1; D is possibly TRBD1 (5 bases). Trimming took 6 bases from V and 3 from J, leaving 15 bases between them. The CDR3 spans 14 residues. The germline gives CDR1 SGHRS, CDR2 YFSETQ. CDR3 nucleotide sequence: TGCGCCAGCAACTTTGGCGGGGCGGACACTGAAGCTTTCTTT. Protein product: CASNFGGADTEAFF.

The genes are TRBV10-3 and TRBJ1-5; 7 bases map to TRBD1. Unmatched junction bases numbered 2, after V lost 0 bases and J lost 3 bases. Per the germline V gene, CDR1 is ENHRY and CDR2 is SYGVKD. The CDR3 runs 15 residues. The CDR3 is CAISESRGPNQPQHF. For the CDR3, the DNA is TGTGCCATCAGTGAGTCTAGGGGGCCCAATCAGCCCCAGCATTTT.

The chain couples TRBV5-1 to TRBJ2-2; TRBD2 matches at 8 bases. This CDR3 is built from 15 residues. The germline gives CDR1 SGHRS, CDR2 YFSETQ. J lost 6 bases, V lost 4 bases, and 8 bases had no gene match. Written as DNA, the CDR3 is TGCGCCAGCAGCCTGGCGGTAGCGGGGCCCGGGGAGCTGTTTTTT. Its translation is CASSLAVAGPGELFF.

The chain recombines TRBV7-9 with TRBJ2-6, with D perhaps matching TRBD1 (6 bases). The germline CDR1 and CDR2 sequences are SEHNR and FQNEAQ (reference sequence). The CDR3 is 17 amino acids. V was clipped by 6 bases and J by 1 base, with 16 bases between them. The CDR3 spells CASRNDRFRSGANVLTF. Written as DNA, the CDR3 is TGTGCCAGCAGAAACGACAGGTTTCGGTCTGGGGCCAACGTCCTGACTTTC.

This sequence joins TRBV6-5 and TRBJ1-1, with 7 nucleotides matching TRBD1. The trim removed 0 bases at V and 1 base at J, leaving 2 bases unmatched. The CDR3 is 15 residues long. Germline lookup yields CDR1 MNHEY and CDR2 SVGAGI. The CDR3 is CASSYSGQRNTEAFF. CDR3 in DNA: TGTGCCAGCAGTTACTCGGGACAGAGGAACACTGAAGCTTTCTTT.

The DNA for the CDR3 is TGTGCCAGCAGCTTATATATCTATGGCTACACCTTC. Amino acids: CASSLYIYGYTF. This chain joins TRBV7-2 and TRBJ1-2; D remains unclear. Trimming shortened V by 2 bases and J by 4 bases, and 5 bases separated the two germline ends. This CDR3 is 12 amino acids long. Germline-derived CDR1 and CDR2 are SGHTA and FQGNSA.

This chain connects TRBV27 to TRBJ1-2; the D gene is possibly TRBD1 (6 bases). Per the germline V gene, CDR1 is MNHEY and CDR2 is SMNVEV (reference sequence). The CDR3 has 15 amino acids. Trimming removed 6 bases from V and 0 bases from J, with 14 bases in between. The CDR3, as DNA: TGTGCCAGCAGGCTCCGGACAGCATCTAACTATGGCTACACCTTC. Its protein is CASRLRTASNYGYTF.

This sequence joins TRBV27 and TRBJ2-1; D unresolved. The V and J ends lost 5 bases and 0 bases respectively, with 11 bases between them. Germline loops: CDR1 MNHEY, CDR2 SMNVEV (reference sequence). The length of the CDR3 is 15 residues. The CDR3 spells CASSVEYLSYNEQFF. DNA for the CDR3: TGTGCCAGCAGTGTAGAGTACCTCTCCTACAATGAGCAGTTCTTC.

This rearrangement joins TRBV4-2 to TRBJ2-7; the D gene is possibly TRBD2 (5 bases). Germline values: CDR1 LGHNA, CDR2 YNFKEQ. This CDR3 region has 15 residues. The V end lost 1 base, the J end lost 2 bases, and 12 bases lay between the germline ends. The CDR3 nucleotides read TGTGCCAGCAGCCAAGTAACGGGATTAGCCTACGAGCAGTACTTC. Protein product: CASSQVTGLAYEQYF.

The chain joins TRBV27 to TRBJ1-1, with D possibly matching TRBD1 (6 bases). The V end lost 5 bases, the J end lost 5 bases, and 18 bases lay between the germline ends. This CDR3 has 15 residues. Germline V gives CDR1 MNHEY, CDR2 SMNVEV (reference sequence). The CDR3 spells CASSLQTGRLTEAFF. CDR3 nucleotide sequence: TGTGCCAGCAGTCTCCAGACAGGCCGACTTACTGAAGCTTTCTTT.

The chain uses TRBV6-1 and TRBJ1-2; 12 bases fit TRBD1. Trimming cost V 8 bases and J 8 bases; bases outside gene matches: 9. Germline CDR1 MNHNS, CDR2 SASEGT. The CDR3 consists of 14 residues. CDR3 DNA: TGTGCCAGCCTTCCGGGACAGGGGGCAGAGGGCTACACCTTC. Its translation is CASLPGQGAEGYTF.

The chain employs TRBV9 and TRBJ2-7, with D perhaps matching TRBD2 (7 bases). In germline, CDR1 is SGDLS, CDR2 YYNGEE. V was trimmed by 3 bases and J by 2 bases, leaving 12 bases between them. The CDR3 is made up of 14 amino acids. This CDR3 reads CASSEGGGPYEQYF. DNA for the CDR3: TGTGCCAGCAGCGAAGGCGGGGGCCCCTACGAGCAGTACTTC.